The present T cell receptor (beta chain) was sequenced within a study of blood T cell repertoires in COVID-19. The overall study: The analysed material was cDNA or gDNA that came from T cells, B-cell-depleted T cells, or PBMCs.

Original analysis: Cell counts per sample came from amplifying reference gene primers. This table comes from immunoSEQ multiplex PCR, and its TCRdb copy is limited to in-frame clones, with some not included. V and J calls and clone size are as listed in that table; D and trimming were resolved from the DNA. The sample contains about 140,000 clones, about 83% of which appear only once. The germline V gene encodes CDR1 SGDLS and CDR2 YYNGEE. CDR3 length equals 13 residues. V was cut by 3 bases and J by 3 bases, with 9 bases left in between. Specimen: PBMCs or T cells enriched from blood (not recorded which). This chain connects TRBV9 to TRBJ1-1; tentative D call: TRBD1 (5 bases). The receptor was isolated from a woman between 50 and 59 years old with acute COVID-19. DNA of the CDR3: TGTGCCAGCAGCGCCTCACAGGACACTGAAGCTTTCTTT. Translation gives CASSASQDTEAFF.